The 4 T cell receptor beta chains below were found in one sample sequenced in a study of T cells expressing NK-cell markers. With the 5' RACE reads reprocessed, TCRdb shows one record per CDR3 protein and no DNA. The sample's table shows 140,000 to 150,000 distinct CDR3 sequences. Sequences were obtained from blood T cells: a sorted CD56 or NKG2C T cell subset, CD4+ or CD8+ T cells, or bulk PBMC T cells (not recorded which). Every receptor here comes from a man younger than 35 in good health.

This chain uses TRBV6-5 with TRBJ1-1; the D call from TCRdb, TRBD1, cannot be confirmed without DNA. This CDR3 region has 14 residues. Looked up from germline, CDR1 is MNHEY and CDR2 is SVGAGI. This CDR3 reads CASSSTGGLTEAFF.

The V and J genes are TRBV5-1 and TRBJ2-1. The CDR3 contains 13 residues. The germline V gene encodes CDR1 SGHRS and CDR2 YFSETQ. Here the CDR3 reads CASSLVGRNEQFF.

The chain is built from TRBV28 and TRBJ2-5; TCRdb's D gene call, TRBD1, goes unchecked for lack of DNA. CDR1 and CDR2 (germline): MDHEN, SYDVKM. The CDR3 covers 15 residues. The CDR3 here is CASRAGTGFQETQYF.

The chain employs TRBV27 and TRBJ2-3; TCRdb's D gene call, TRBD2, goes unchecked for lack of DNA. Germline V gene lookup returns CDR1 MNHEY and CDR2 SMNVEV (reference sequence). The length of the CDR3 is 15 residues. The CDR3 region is CASSFWPPSSDTQYF.